A selection of T cell receptor beta chains follows, all from one sample in a study of human T cells and chemical hapten exposure. TCRdb ran MiXCR on the RACE reads and lists one entry per CDR3 protein. The sample holds 35,000 or so distinct CDR3 sequences, under 13% seen once. Sequenced here: whole blood, sampled in connection with sensitization to the hapten diphenylcyclopropenone (DPC). The receptors derive from a man in his forties or fifties with alopecia areata. Some clones in this sample may be carry-over from other donors' samples. CDR3s include the opening cysteine and the closing phenylalanine or tryptophan. D genes are given only for firm matches. Clone size, where shown, is once, few, many, or a class for clones that have expanded.

>TRBD1|few|TRBV20-1|TRBJ2-4
TGCAGTGCGGGTCAGACAGGGGTGAACATTCAGTACTTC
CSAGQTGVNIQYF
>.|many|TRBV4-2|TRBJ2-7
TGTGCCAGCAGCCAAGATTACGGGGAGGCTTCCTACGAGCAGTACTTC
CASSQDYGEASYEQYF
>.|.|TRBV15|TRBJ2-7
TGTGCCACCAGCCCCCAGAGGGCCTACGAGCAGTACTTC
CATSPQRAYEQYF
>.|many|TRBV5-1|TRBJ2-7
TGCGCCAGCACAGGAAATTACGAGCAGTACTTC
CASTGNYEQYF
>.|.|TRBV6-6|TRBJ1-4
TGTGCCAGCAGTTCAAGAGGGCAGTCTAATGAAAAACTGTTTTTT
CASSSRGQSNEKLFF
>TRBD2|many|TRBV2|TRBJ2-1
TGTGCCAGCAGTGGGCCTAGCGGGAGGTTACAGTTCTTC
CASSGPSGRLQFF
>.|few|TRBV29-1|TRBJ2-3
TGCAGCGTTAATCCGCGGACGAGCACAGATACGCAGTATTTT
CSVNPRTSTDTQYF
>TRBD2|many|TRBV7-6|TRBJ2-3
TGTGCCAGCAGCTTAACGGGACTAGCGGGAGCCCTCAGCACAGATACGCAGTATTTT
CASSLTGLAGALSTDTQYF
>TRBD1|few|TRBV7-3|TRBJ2-6
TGTGCCAGCTCATATCAGGGGGCTGACAACGTCCTGACTTTC
CASSYQGADNVLTF
>TRBD2|.|TRBV6-4|TRBJ2-1
TGTGCCAGCAGTGTGAAACTAGCGGTGGGCAATGAGCAGTTCTTC
CASSVKLAVGNEQFF
>.|.|TRBV6-1|TRBJ1-1
TGTGCCAGCAGTGAACCGGGTCTCGTTCTAGAAGAAGCTTTCTTT
CASSEPGLVLEEAFF
>.|.|TRBV6-1|TRBJ2-3
TGTGCCAGCAGTGCGCCGTTGGGGCCCCACTCAGATACGCAGTATTTT
CASSAPLGPHSDTQYF
>.|.|TRBV25-1|TRBJ1-1
TGTGCCAGCAGTGAATTGGGGGGCACTGAAGCTTTCTTT
CASSELGGTEAFF
>TRBD1|few|TRBV28|TRBJ1-3
TGTGCCAGCATCTCAGGGGGACCTGGAAACACCATATATTTT
CASISGGPGNTIYF
>.|many|TRBV6-2/TRBV6-3|TRBJ1-1
TGTGCCAGCAGACAACCCGTAAACACTGAAGCTTTCTTT
CASRQPVNTEAFF
>.|many|TRBV4-2|TRBJ2-7
TGTGCCAGCAGCCAAGATATGAACGAGCAGTACTTC
CASSQDMNEQYF
>.|.|TRBV29-1|TRBJ2-5
TGCAGCGTTGAAGTCGGGGGATCCGAGACCCAGTACTTC
CSVEVGGSETQYF
>.|few|TRBV20-1|TRBJ2-7
TGCAGTGCAAGGCCTCACACGGGGTCCTACGAGCAGTACTTC
CSARPHTGSYEQYF
>TRBD2|many|TRBV11-2|TRBJ2-1
TGTGCCAGCAGCCCGGGACTAGCGGGCCGTCCCTACAATGAGCAGTTCTTC
CASSPGLAGRPYNEQFF
>.|many|TRBV12-3/TRBV12-4|TRBJ1-2
TGTGCCAGCAGTTTCTTGGGTTCCGGCTACACCTTC
CASSFLGSGYTF
>.|.|TRBV29-1|TRBJ2-6
TGCAGCGTCGCGAAAGGGGCCAACGTCCTGACTTTC
CSVAKGANVLTF
>TRBD1|few|TRBV5-1|TRBJ2-1
TGCGCCAGCAGCTTAGGAGGGACAGGGACCTACAATGAGCAGTTCTTC
CASSLGGTGTYNEQFF
>TRBD2|many|TRBV20-1|TRBJ2-7
TGCAGTGCTAGGTCTAGCGGGAGCTGGTACGAGCAGTACTTC
CSARSSGSWYEQYF
>TRBD2|many|TRBV9|TRBJ2-5
TGTGCCAGCAGTCTGGGACTAGCGGGAGGGTTGTACCAAGAGACCCAGTACTTC
CASSLGLAGGLYQETQYF
>.|many|TRBV28|TRBJ2-1
TGTGCCAGCAGTTTTAACTCCCCTAGTTACAATGAGCAGTTCTTC
CASSFNSPSYNEQFF
>.|.|TRBV7-9|TRBJ2-7
TGTGCCAGCAGCTTCTCCTCAGGGAATTGGCAGTACTTC
CASSFSSGNWQYF
>.|few|TRBV20-1|TRBJ2-3
TGCAGTGCCTTCAATACCCTATCTACAGATACGCAGTATTTT
CSAFNTLSTDTQYF
>.|many|TRBV4-3|TRBJ1-1
TGCGCCAGCAGCCGCACCCCCGTGGGTGAAGCTTTCTTT
CASSRTPVGEAFF
>.|few|TRBV29-1|TRBJ1-1
TGCAGCGTTGAACAGAACCAAAACACTGAAGCTTTCTTT
CSVEQNQNTEAFF
>.|many|TRBV20-1|TRBJ1-1
TGCAGTGCTTGGGGTGGGGCTGAAGCTTTCTTT
CSAWGGAEAFF
>TRBD1|few|TRBV4-1|TRBJ1-1
TGCGCCAGCAGGGGGTCCCACAGGGGGTGGGACACTGAAGCTTTCTTT
CASRGSHRGWDTEAFF
>.|.|TRBV28|TRBJ2-3
TGTGCCAGCAGTTTGGGACCCCCGACAGATACGCAGTATTTT
CASSLGPPTDTQYF